A selection of T cell receptor beta chains follows, all from one sample in a study of blood T cells in healthy people across ages. TCRdb redid the calling of the 5' RACE reads with MiXCR, one entry per CDR3 protein. Counted here are about 1,400,000 distinct CDR3 sequences, approximately 38% occurring once; the ten biggest clones make up 7.9%. The sequenced sample consisted of blood. These receptors all come from a woman in her late teens or twenties in good health. Both conserved end residues are part of each CDR3. A D gene is named only where the DNA matches it firmly. A clone size is listed for some rows: how often the clone was seen (once, few, many), or a class if it is expanded.

clone_size: few
j_call: TRBJ2-4
v_call: TRBV28
cdr3_length: 14
d_call: -
cdr3_aa: CASSTGLAKNIQYF
cdr3_nt: TGTGCGTCCTCCACAGGGCTAGCCAAAAACATTCAGTACTTC

clone_size: many
j_call: TRBJ2-3
v_call: TRBV20-1
cdr3_length: 14
d_call: TRBD2
cdr3_aa: CSAPGLGGTDTQYF
cdr3_nt: TGCAGTGCCCCGGGACTAGGGGGCACAGATACGCAGTATTTT

clone_size: -
j_call: TRBJ2-1
v_call: TRBV4-2
cdr3_length: 18
d_call: TRBD2
cdr3_aa: CASSQDALAGPPGNEQFF
cdr3_nt: TGTGCCAGCAGCCAAGATGCGCTAGCGGGTCCACCGGGGAATGAGCAGTTCTTC

clone_size: -
j_call: TRBJ2-3
v_call: TRBV20-1
cdr3_length: 15
d_call: TRBD2
cdr3_aa: CSARVAAGGPRSQYF
cdr3_nt: TGCAGTGCTAGAGTCGCAGCGGGAGGGCCCCGTTCGCAGTATTTT

clone_size: -
j_call: TRBJ2-1
v_call: TRBV18
cdr3_length: 14
d_call: TRBD1
cdr3_aa: CASSPDTGAGEQFF
cdr3_nt: TGTGCCAGCTCACCAGACACAGGGGCGGGTGAGCAGTTCTTC

clone_size: few
j_call: TRBJ1-1
v_call: TRBV3-1
cdr3_length: 15
d_call: -
cdr3_aa: CASSILGRMNTEAFF
cdr3_nt: TGTGCCAGCAGCATATTGGGACGGATGAACACTGAAGCTTTCTTT

clone_size: -
j_call: TRBJ2-2
v_call: TRBV27
cdr3_length: 17
d_call: TRBD1
cdr3_aa: CASSFVTGGGYTGELFF
cdr3_nt: TGTGCCAGCAGTTTTGTCACAGGGGGTGGTTACACCGGGGAGCTGTTTTTT

clone_size: -
j_call: TRBJ2-1
v_call: TRBV11-2
cdr3_length: 16
d_call: TRBD2
cdr3_aa: CASSLDVAGPDNEQFF
cdr3_nt: TGTGCCAGCAGCTTGGACGTAGCGGGACCAGACAATGAGCAGTTCTTC

clone_size: -
j_call: TRBJ1-6
v_call: TRBV15
cdr3_length: 15
d_call: TRBD1
cdr3_aa: CATSPVDRDNSPLHF
cdr3_nt: TGTGCCACCTCACCCGTGGACAGGGATAATTCACCCCTCCACTTT

clone_size: -
j_call: TRBJ2-1
v_call: TRBV3-1
cdr3_length: 14
d_call: TRBD2
cdr3_aa: CASRTSGAWDEQFF
cdr3_nt: TGTGCCAGCAGGACTAGCGGGGCCTGGGATGAGCAGTTCTTC

clone_size: -
j_call: TRBJ1-2
v_call: TRBV28
cdr3_length: 17
d_call: -
cdr3_aa: CASSLSLYGDSPEGYTF
cdr3_nt: TGTGCCAGCAGTTTGAGCTTATACGGGGACTCCCCGGAGGGCTACACCTTC

clone_size: few
j_call: TRBJ2-5
v_call: TRBV10-3
cdr3_length: 13
d_call: -
cdr3_aa: CAISGDYQETQYF
cdr3_nt: TGTGCCATCAGTGGGGACTACCAAGAGACCCAGTACTTC

clone_size: -
j_call: TRBJ2-5
v_call: TRBV5-6
cdr3_length: 15
d_call: -
cdr3_aa: CASSFWNLKQETQYF
cdr3_nt: TGTGCCAGCAGCTTCTGGAATTTAAAACAAGAGACCCAGTACTTC

clone_size: few
j_call: TRBJ2-3
v_call: TRBV20-1
cdr3_length: 18
d_call: TRBD1
cdr3_aa: CSATIVTRTGVGTDTQYF
cdr3_nt: TGCAGTGCTACGATAGTTACCCGGACAGGGGTCGGCACAGATACGCAGTATTTT

clone_size: few
j_call: TRBJ2-1
v_call: TRBV20-1
cdr3_length: 17
d_call: TRBD2
cdr3_aa: CSARAQLAGGFYNEQFF
cdr3_nt: TGCAGTGCTAGAGCCCAGCTAGCGGGAGGCTTTTACAATGAGCAGTTCTTC

clone_size: -
j_call: TRBJ1-1
v_call: TRBV5-6
cdr3_length: 16
d_call: -
cdr3_aa: CASSLEVGPHHTEAFF
cdr3_nt: TGTGCCAGCAGCTTAGAAGTTGGACCCCACCACACTGAAGCTTTCTTT

clone_size: few
j_call: TRBJ2-7
v_call: TRBV12-3/TRBV12-4
cdr3_length: 15
d_call: -
cdr3_aa: CASSELSGTDYEQYF
cdr3_nt: TGTGCCAGCAGTGAGCTTAGCGGAACTGACTACGAGCAGTACTTC

clone_size: -
j_call: TRBJ2-3
v_call: TRBV5-1
cdr3_length: 15
d_call: TRBD1
cdr3_aa: CASSAGQGQADTQYF
cdr3_nt: TGCGCCAGCAGCGCAGGACAGGGGCAGGCAGATACGCAGTATTTT

clone_size: -
j_call: TRBJ2-1
v_call: TRBV7-6
cdr3_length: 15
d_call: -
cdr3_aa: CASSLEASSGNEQFF
cdr3_nt: TGTGCCAGCAGCTTAGAGGCTAGCAGTGGCAATGAGCAGTTCTTC

clone_size: -
j_call: TRBJ2-5
v_call: TRBV6-2/TRBV6-3
cdr3_length: 18
d_call: TRBD2
cdr3_aa: CASSYPTSGGAHQETQYF
cdr3_nt: TGTGCCAGCAGTTACCCGACTAGCGGGGGGGCCCACCAAGAGACCCAGTACTTC

clone_size: -
j_call: TRBJ2-7
v_call: TRBV9
cdr3_length: 14
d_call: -
cdr3_aa: CASSVGQGRYEQYF
cdr3_nt: TGTGCCAGCAGCGTAGGGCAGGGGAGGTACGAGCAGTACTTC

clone_size: -
j_call: TRBJ2-3
v_call: TRBV3-1
cdr3_length: 15
d_call: TRBD1
cdr3_aa: CAGSQEDRVTDTQYF
cdr3_nt: TGTGCCGGCAGCCAAGAGGACAGGGTCACAGATACGCAGTATTTT

clone_size: -
j_call: TRBJ1-1
v_call: TRBV19
cdr3_length: 15
d_call: -
cdr3_aa: CASRYRGSSNTEAFF
cdr3_nt: TGTGCCAGTAGGTACAGAGGGAGTTCTAACACTGAAGCTTTCTTT

clone_size: once
j_call: TRBJ2-3
v_call: TRBV5-4
cdr3_length: 16
d_call: -
cdr3_aa: CASSRYPPEYTDTQYF
cdr3_nt: TGTGCCAGCAGCCGGTATCCCCCCGAATACACAGATACGCAGTATTTT

clone_size: few
j_call: TRBJ2-7
v_call: TRBV11-1
cdr3_length: 13
d_call: -
cdr3_aa: CASSYDQVYEQYF
cdr3_nt: TGTGCCAGCAGCTACGATCAGGTCTACGAGCAGTACTTC

clone_size: -
j_call: TRBJ2-7
v_call: TRBV15
cdr3_length: 17
d_call: -
cdr3_aa: CATSRDLGGVPSYEQYF
cdr3_nt: TGTGCCACCAGCAGAGATCTTGGCGGGGTGCCCTCCTACGAGCAGTACTTC

clone_size: -
j_call: TRBJ2-1
v_call: TRBV28
cdr3_length: 16
d_call: -
cdr3_aa: CASSFVDMTENNEQFF
cdr3_nt: TGTGCCAGCAGTTTTGTGGATATGACCGAGAACAATGAGCAGTTCTTC

clone_size: few
j_call: TRBJ2-7
v_call: TRBV28
cdr3_length: 14
d_call: TRBD1
cdr3_aa: CASDNRGTSHEQYF
cdr3_nt: TGTGCCAGCGATAACAGGGGTACGAGCCACGAGCAGTACTTC

clone_size: few
j_call: TRBJ1-2
v_call: TRBV6-5
cdr3_length: 14
d_call: TRBD1
cdr3_aa: CASSDTGANYGYTF
cdr3_nt: TGTGCCAGCAGTGACACAGGGGCAAACTATGGCTACACCTTC

clone_size: many
j_call: TRBJ2-3
v_call: TRBV5-1
cdr3_length: 14
d_call: TRBD1
cdr3_aa: CASSSGQSTDTQYF
cdr3_nt: TGCGCCAGCAGCTCGGGACAGAGCACAGATACGCAGTATTTT

clone_size: -
j_call: TRBJ2-2
v_call: TRBV7-8
cdr3_length: 16
d_call: TRBD1
cdr3_aa: CASTISGTGDTGELFF
cdr3_nt: TGTGCCAGCACCATTTCCGGGACAGGGGACACCGGGGAGCTGTTTTTT

clone_size: -
j_call: TRBJ2-1
v_call: TRBV7-2
cdr3_length: 14
d_call: -
cdr3_aa: CVSSLLASYNEQFF
cdr3_nt: TGTGTCAGCAGCTTACTCGCCTCCTACAATGAGCAGTTCTTC

clone_size: -
j_call: TRBJ1-5
v_call: TRBV10-2
cdr3_length: 15
d_call: TRBD1
cdr3_aa: CASRDRGGGHQPQHF
cdr3_nt: TGCGCCAGCAGAGACAGGGGCGGGGGGCATCAGCCCCAGCATTTT

clone_size: -
j_call: TRBJ2-7
v_call: TRBV20-1
cdr3_length: 14
d_call: TRBD2
cdr3_aa: CSAREASGNLEQYF
cdr3_nt: TGCAGTGCTAGAGAAGCTAGCGGGAACCTTGAGCAGTACTTC

clone_size: few
j_call: TRBJ1-4
v_call: TRBV28
cdr3_length: 12
d_call: -
cdr3_aa: CASSLFSEVLFF
cdr3_nt: TGTGCCAGCAGTTTATTTTCCGAAGTCCTGTTTTTT

clone_size: -
j_call: TRBJ2-7
v_call: TRBV27
cdr3_length: 14
d_call: -
cdr3_aa: CASSLSDRSYEQYF
cdr3_nt: TGTGCCAGCAGCTTATCAGACCGCTCCTACGAGCAGTACTTC

clone_size: few
j_call: TRBJ1-2
v_call: TRBV10-3
cdr3_length: 14
d_call: -
cdr3_aa: CAISDLGFNYGYTF
cdr3_nt: TGTGCCATCAGTGACCTGGGATTTAACTATGGCTACACCTTC

clone_size: -
j_call: TRBJ2-5
v_call: TRBV20-1
cdr3_length: 14
d_call: TRBD2
cdr3_aa: CSARDREGQETQYF
cdr3_nt: TGCAGTGCTAGAGATCGGGAGGGCCAAGAGACCCAGTACTTC

clone_size: few
j_call: TRBJ2-5
v_call: TRBV6-5
cdr3_length: 16
d_call: -
cdr3_aa: CATKAPERLYQETQYF
cdr3_nt: TGTGCCACCAAGGCCCCGGAGCGTCTGTACCAAGAGACCCAGTACTTC

clone_size: -
j_call: TRBJ2-1
v_call: TRBV5-1
cdr3_length: 15
d_call: -
cdr3_aa: CASTKTGASHNEQFF
cdr3_nt: TGCGCCAGCACAAAGACAGGTGCGTCCCACAATGAGCAGTTCTTC

clone_size: -
j_call: TRBJ2-1
v_call: TRBV20-1
cdr3_length: 22
d_call: TRBD1
cdr3_aa: CSARELGQGAIRDSVTYNDQFF
cdr3_nt: TGCAGTGCTAGAGAACTAGGACAGGGGGCTATACGGGACTCCGTTACCTACAATGACCAGTTCTTC